The TCR beta chain under discussion was sequenced for a study of T cell repertoires in ileal Crohn's disease. Method: immunoSEQ multiplex PCR; TCRdb's copy keeps in-frame clones and lacks some. This repertoire shows over 8,000 clones, 80% found once; its top ten account for 9.5% to 15%. Germline values: CDR1 SEHNR, CDR2 FQNEAQ (reference sequence). This CDR3 has 17 amino acids. The V and J ends lost 6 bases and 9 bases, in that order; junction bases with no gene match: 19. The V gene is TRBV7-9, the J gene TRBJ2-1, with 8 bases fitting TRBD1. The sequence came from an adult with Crohn's disease. Sequencing was carried out using ileal tissue. The CDR3 DNA reads as TGTGCCAGCAGTCCGAGGATTGACAGGGGCGGGTCAGGTGAGCAGTTCTTC. Protein: CASSPRIDRGGSGEQFF.